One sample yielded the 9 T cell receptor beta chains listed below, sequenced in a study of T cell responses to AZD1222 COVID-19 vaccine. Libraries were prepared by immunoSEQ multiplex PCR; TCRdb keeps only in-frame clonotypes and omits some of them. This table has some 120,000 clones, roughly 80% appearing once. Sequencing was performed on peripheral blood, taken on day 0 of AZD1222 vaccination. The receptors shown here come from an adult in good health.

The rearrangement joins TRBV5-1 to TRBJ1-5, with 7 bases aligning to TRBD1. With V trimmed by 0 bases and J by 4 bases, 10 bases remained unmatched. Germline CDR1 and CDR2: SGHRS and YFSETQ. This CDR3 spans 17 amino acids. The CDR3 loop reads CASSLGAGGGTNQPQHF. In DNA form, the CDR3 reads TGCGCCAGCAGCTTGGGGGCAGGGGGAGGCACAAATCAGCCCCAGCATTTT.

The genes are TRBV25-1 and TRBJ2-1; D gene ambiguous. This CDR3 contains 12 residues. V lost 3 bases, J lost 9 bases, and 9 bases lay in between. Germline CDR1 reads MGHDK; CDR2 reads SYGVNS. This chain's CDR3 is CASSDSTSEQFF. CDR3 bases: TGTGCCAGCAGTGATTCAACTTCTGAGCAGTTCTTC.

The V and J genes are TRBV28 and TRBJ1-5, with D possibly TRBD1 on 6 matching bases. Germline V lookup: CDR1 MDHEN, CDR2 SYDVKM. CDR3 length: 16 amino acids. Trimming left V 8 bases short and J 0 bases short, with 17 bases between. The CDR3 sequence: CASLPQGTHSNQPQHF. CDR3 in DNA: TGTGCCAGCTTACCACAGGGAACTCATAGCAATCAGCCCCAGCATTTT.

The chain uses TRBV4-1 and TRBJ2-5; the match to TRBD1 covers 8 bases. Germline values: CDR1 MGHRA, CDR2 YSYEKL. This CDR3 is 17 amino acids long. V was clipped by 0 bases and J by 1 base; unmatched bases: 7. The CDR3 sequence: CASSQDPLTGGQETQYF. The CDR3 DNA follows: TGCGCCAGCAGCCAAGACCCCTTAACAGGGGGCCAAGAGACCCAGTACTTC.

Here the CDR3 DNA reads TGTGCCAGCAGTCCGGGGACACCGGCCCGGGAGCTGTTTTTT. Encoded protein: CASSPGTPARELFF. This chain joins TRBV28 and TRBJ2-2; TRBD1 is a possible D gene (6 bases). V lost 5 bases to trimming and J lost 9 bases, with 16 bases between them. The CDR3 runs 14 residues. The germline CDR1 and CDR2 sequences are MDHEN and SYDVKM.

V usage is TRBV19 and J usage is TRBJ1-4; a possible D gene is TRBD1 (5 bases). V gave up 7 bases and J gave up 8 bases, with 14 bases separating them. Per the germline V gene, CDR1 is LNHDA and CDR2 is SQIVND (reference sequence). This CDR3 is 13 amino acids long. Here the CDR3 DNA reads TGTGCCAGTAATGTCGGGGGAGGGGAAAAACTGTTTTTT. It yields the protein CASNVGGGEKLFF.

CDR3 coding DNA: TGTGCCAGTAGTATAAAAGCTGGGGCCATATATTTT. Its protein is CASSIKAGAIYF. V is TRBV19 and J is TRBJ1-3; D gene uncertain. With 2 bases removed from V and 11 bases from J, the gap between germline ends came to 10 bases. The CDR3 length is 12 residues. Germline V gene sequence: CDR1 LNHDA, CDR2 SQIVND (reference sequence).

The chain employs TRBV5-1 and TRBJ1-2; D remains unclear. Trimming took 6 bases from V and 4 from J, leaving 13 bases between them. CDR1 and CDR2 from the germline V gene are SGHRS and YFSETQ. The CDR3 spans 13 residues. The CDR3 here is CASTRERAYGYTF. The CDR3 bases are TGCGCCAGCACAAGAGAAAGAGCCTATGGCTACACCTTC. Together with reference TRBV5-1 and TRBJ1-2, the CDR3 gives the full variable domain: KAGVTQTPRYLIKTRGQQVTLSCSPISGHRSVSWYQQTPGQGLQFLFEYFSETQRNKGNFPGRFSGRQFSNSRSEMNVSTLELGDSALYLCASTRERAYGYTFGSGTRLTVV.

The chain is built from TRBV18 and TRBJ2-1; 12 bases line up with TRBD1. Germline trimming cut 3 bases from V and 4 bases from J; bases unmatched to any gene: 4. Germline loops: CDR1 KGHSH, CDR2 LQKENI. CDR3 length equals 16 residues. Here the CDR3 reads CASSPPGQGAYNEQFF. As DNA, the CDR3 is TGTGCCAGCTCACCCCCGGGACAGGGGGCTTACAATGAGCAGTTCTTC.